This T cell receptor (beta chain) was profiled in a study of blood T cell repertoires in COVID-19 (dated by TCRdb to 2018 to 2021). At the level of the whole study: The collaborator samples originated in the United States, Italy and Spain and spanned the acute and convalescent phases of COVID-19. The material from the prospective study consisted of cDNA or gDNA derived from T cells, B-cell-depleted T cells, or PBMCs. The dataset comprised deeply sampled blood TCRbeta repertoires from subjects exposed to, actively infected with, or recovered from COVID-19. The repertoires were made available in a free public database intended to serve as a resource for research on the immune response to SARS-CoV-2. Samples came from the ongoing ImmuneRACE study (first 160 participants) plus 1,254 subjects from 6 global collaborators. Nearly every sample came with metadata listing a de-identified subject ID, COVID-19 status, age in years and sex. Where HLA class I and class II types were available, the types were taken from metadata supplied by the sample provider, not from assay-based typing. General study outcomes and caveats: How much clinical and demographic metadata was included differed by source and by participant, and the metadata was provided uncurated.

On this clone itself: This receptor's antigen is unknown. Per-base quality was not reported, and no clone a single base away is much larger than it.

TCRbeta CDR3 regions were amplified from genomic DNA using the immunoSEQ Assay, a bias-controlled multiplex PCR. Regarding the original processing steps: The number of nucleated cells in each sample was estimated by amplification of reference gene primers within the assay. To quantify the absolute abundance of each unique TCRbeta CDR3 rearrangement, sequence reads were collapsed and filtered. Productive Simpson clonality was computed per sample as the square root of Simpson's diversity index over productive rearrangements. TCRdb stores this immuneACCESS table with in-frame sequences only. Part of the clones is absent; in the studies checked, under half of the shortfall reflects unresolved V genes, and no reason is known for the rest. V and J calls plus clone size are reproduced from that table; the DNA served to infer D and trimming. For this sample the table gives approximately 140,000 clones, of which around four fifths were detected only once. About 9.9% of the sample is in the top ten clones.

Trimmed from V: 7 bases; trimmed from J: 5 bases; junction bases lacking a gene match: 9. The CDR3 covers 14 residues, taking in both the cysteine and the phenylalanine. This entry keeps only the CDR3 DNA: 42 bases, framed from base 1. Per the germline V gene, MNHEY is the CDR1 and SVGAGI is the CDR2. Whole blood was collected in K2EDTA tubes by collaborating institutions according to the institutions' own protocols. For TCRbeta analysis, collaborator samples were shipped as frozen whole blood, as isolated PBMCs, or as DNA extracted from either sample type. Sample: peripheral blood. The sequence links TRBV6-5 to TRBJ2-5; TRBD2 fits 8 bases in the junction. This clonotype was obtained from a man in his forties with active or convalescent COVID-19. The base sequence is TGTGCCAGCACAAGCCGGGGGGGCCGTGAGACCCAGTACTTC. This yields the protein CASTSRGGRETQYF.